A selection of T cell receptor beta chains follows, all from one sample in a study of graft-versus-host responses after intestinal transplantation. The protocol was immunoSEQ multiplex PCR, while the TCRdb copy is restricted to in-frame clones and leaves out a portion. Among almost 55,000 clones, about 90% were seen once, and the ten largest hold approximately 5%. Sequencing was performed on PBMCs, taken roughly 95 weeks after intestinal transplant. The receptors stem from a human patient who received an intestinal transplant, so some T cells may come from the graft donor. Each CDR3 is given with its conserved first and last residue. The D gene is left open where the match is weak. Size values are once, few and many counts, or a class for expanded clones, and some rows have none.

v_call,clone_size,d_call,j_call,cdr3_aa,cdr3_nt
TRBV7-9,NA,NA,TRBJ2-6,CASSLAEWESSGANVLTF,TGTGCCAGCAGCTTAGCGGAGTGGGAAAGCTCTGGGGCCAACGTCCTGACTTTC
TRBV5-1,NA,TRBD1,TRBJ2-5,CASSLGQQETQYF,TGTGCCAGCAGCTTGGGACAGCAAGAGACCCAGTACTTC
TRBV2,once,TRBD1,TRBJ1-5,CASSDRTGENQPQHF,TGTGCCAGCAGTGACCGGACAGGGGAAAATCAGCCCCAGCATTTT
TRBV12-5,NA,NA,TRBJ1-1,CASGSVMNTEAFF,TGTGCTAGTGGTTCCGTCATGAACACTGAAGCTTTCTTT
TRBV21-1,NA,NA,TRBJ1-3,CASSKDSNSDTPGLPTGNTIYF,TGTGCCAGCAGCAAAGATAGCAATTCCGATACCCCGGGACTTCCTACGGGAAACACCATATATTTT
TRBV9,NA,NA,TRBJ2-7,CASSPPTGRGEQYF,TGTGCCAGCAGCCCTCCGACAGGACGAGGGGAGCAGTACTTC
TRBV15,NA,TRBD2,TRBJ2-5,CATSRGGGAVETQYF,TGTGCCACCAGCAGAGGCGGGGGGGCAGTGGAGACCCAGTACTTC
TRBV18,NA,NA,TRBJ2-7,CASSPRRDTSEQYF,TGTGCCAGCTCACCACGGCGGGACACCAGTGAGCAGTACTTC
TRBV5-1,NA,NA,TRBJ2-7,CASSLDNTYEQYF,TGCGCCAGCAGCTTGGACAACACCTACGAGCAGTACTTC
TRBV11-2,NA,NA,TRBJ2-5,CASSLRDTGVDQYF,TGTGCCAGCAGCTTAAGGGACACCGGAGTGGACCAGTACTTC
TRBV6-6,NA,NA,TRBJ2-3,CASSSSPDTQYF,TGTGCCAGCAGTTCTTCTCCAGATACGCAGTATTTT
TRBV5-4,NA,NA,TRBJ2-1,CASSLGRPDRRNNEQFF,TGTGCCAGCAGCTTGGGACGTCCCGACAGGAGAAACAATGAGCAGTTCTTC
TRBV5-6,NA,TRBD1,TRBJ1-4,CASQGAGAGKLFF,TGTGCCAGCCAGGGGGCAGGGGCTGGAAAACTGTTTTTT
TRBV4-1,NA,TRBD2,TRBJ2-1,CASSQGRGDLGNEQFF,TGCGCCAGCAGCCAAGGGCGGGGGGATTTGGGGAATGAGCAGTTCTTC
TRBV9,NA,TRBD1,TRBJ1-2,CASSYSGQDYGYTF,TGTGCCAGCAGTTATTCGGGACAGGACTATGGCTACACCTTC
TRBV29-1,NA,NA,TRBJ1-2,CSVEEGSYTF,TGCAGCGTTGAAGAGGGGAGCTACACCTTC
TRBV18,NA,NA,TRBJ2-1,CASSPARRVKLRLFYNEQFF,TGTGCCAGCTCACCAGCGCGAAGGGTTAAGCTACGTCTTTTCTACAATGAGCAGTTCTTC
TRBV12-5,NA,TRBD2,TRBJ2-1,CASGLGLQRGLLIRSSYNEQFF,TGTGCTAGTGGTTTGGGCTTACAGCGGGGCTTACTAATTAGGAGCTCCTACAATGAGCAGTTCTTC
TRBV2,few,NA,TRBJ1-6,CASRWESNSPLHF,TGTGCCAGCAGATGGGAGTCTAATTCACCCCTCCACTTT
TRBV7-9,NA,NA,TRBJ1-2,CASSPPAGNYGYTF,TGTGCCAGCAGCCCACCTGCGGGGAACTATGGCTACACCTTC
TRBV23-1,NA,NA,TRBJ2-2,CASRPPPTRGSVGELFF,TGCGCCAGCAGGCCCCCTCCAACGAGGGGATCAGTCGGGGAGCTGTTTTTT
TRBV6-6,NA,NA,TRBJ2-7,CASSYGTGRSYEQYF,TGTGCCAGCAGTTACGGCACAGGCCGCTCCTACGAGCAGTACTTC
TRBV30,NA,NA,TRBJ1-3,CAWSALDMGYLDTIYF,TGTGCCTGGAGTGCCCTCGACATGGGGTATCTGGACACCATATATTTT
TRBV7-8,NA,TRBD1,TRBJ2-2,CANAKDPTGLEELFF,TGTGCCAACGCAAAGGACCCGACAGGGCTCGAGGAGCTGTTTTTT
TRBV7-2,NA,NA,TRBJ2-7,CASSQDSGLEQYF,TGTGCCAGCAGCCAGGACAGTGGCCTCGAGCAGTACTTC
TRBV18,NA,NA,TRBJ2-1,CASSPPMTDEQFF,TGTGCCAGCTCACCCCCGATGACGGATGAGCAGTTCTTC
TRBV18,NA,NA,TRBJ1-6,CASSPGFGTVFSPLHF,TGTGCCAGCTCACCGGGATTTGGAACGGTCTTCTCACCCCTCCACTTT
TRBV7-9,NA,NA,TRBJ2-7,CASSGPPRYREQYF,TGTGCCAGCAGCGGCCCCCCGAGGTATCGAGAGCAGTACTTC
TRBV11-1,once,NA,TRBJ1-1,CASSPIGQSFIGDTEAFF,TGTGCCAGCAGTCCTATCGGACAGTCCTTCATTGGGGACACTGAAGCTTTCTTT
TRBV1,NA,NA,TRBJ1-6,CTSSQGADSSYNSPLHF,TGCACCAGCAGCCAAGGGGCCGATAGCTCCTATAATTCACCCCTCCACTTT
TRBV5-5,NA,NA,TRBJ1-2,CASSLTSTNYHYGYTF,TGTGCCAGCAGTTTAACTTCAACAAATTACCACTATGGCTACACCTTC
TRBV7-6,NA,NA,TRBJ2-7,CASSLWSGENYEQYF,TGTGCCAGCAGCTTATGGTCGGGGGAAAACTACGAGCAGTACTTC
TRBV5-1,NA,NA,TRBJ2-1,CASSLEQANNEQFF,TGCGCCAGCAGCTTGGAGCAGGCTAACAATGAGCAGTTCTTC
TRBV19,NA,NA,TRBJ1-5,CASSLGAHTAQHF,TGTGCCAGTAGTCTGGGGGCCCATACGGCCCAGCATTTT
TRBV11-3,NA,TRBD1,TRBJ2-1,CASSSMTGGLGNEQFF,TGTGCCAGCAGCTCGATGACAGGGGGATTAGGGAATGAGCAGTTCTTC
TRBV4-1,NA,TRBD1,TRBJ2-7,CASSQLGQAPYEQYF,TGCGCCAGCAGCCAGCTCGGACAGGCCCCCTACGAGCAGTACTTC
TRBV7-6,NA,NA,TRBJ2-1,CASSSFSWNEQFF,TGTGCCAGCAGCTCCTTTAGCTGGAATGAGCAGTTCTTC
TRBV12-5,NA,TRBD1,TRBJ1-1,CASGAGDRVLSDTEAFF,TGTGCTAGTGGTGCCGGGGACAGGGTATTATCGGACACTGAAGCTTTCTTT
TRBV19,NA,NA,TRBJ1-2,CASTSLTRDDYGYTF,TGTGCCAGTACTTCCCTGACCAGGGACGACTATGGCTACACCTTC
TRBV7-2,NA,TRBD2,TRBJ2-2,CASISRGLASTGELFF,TGTGCCAGCATAAGTAGAGGACTAGCTAGCACCGGGGAGCTGTTTTTT
TRBV2,few,NA,TRBJ1-1,CASRGDEAFF,TGTGCCAGCCGAGGGGATGAAGCTTTCTTT
TRBV7-8,once,TRBD1,TRBJ2-5,CASSLRRDRGETQYF,TGTGCCAGCAGCCTCCGCCGGGACAGGGGGGAGACCCAGTACTTC
TRBV5-1,NA,TRBD1,TRBJ2-7,CASSLWTGAYEQYF,TGCGCCAGCAGCCTTTGGACAGGGGCTTACGAGCAGTACTTC
TRBV19,NA,NA,TRBJ1-1,CASELVPGTEAFF,TGTGCCAGTGAATTAGTCCCGGGCACTGAAGCTTTCTTT
TRBV6-1,NA,NA,TRBJ1-1,CASSGTSGVKAFF,TGTGCCAGCAGTGGGACTAGCGGGGTCAAAGCTTTCTTT
TRBV6-5,once,NA,TRBJ1-6,CASSYGGGPLHF,TGTGCCAGCAGTTACGGGGGCGGACCCCTCCACTTT
TRBV4-1,few,NA,TRBJ2-7,CASSLHGGGRDEQYF,TGCGCCAGCAGCTTACACGGGGGCGGTAGGGACGAGCAGTACTTC
TRBV6-1,once,NA,TRBJ1-6,CASSEALYWGNSPLHF,TGTGCCAGCAGTGAAGCGCTTTATTGGGGTAACTCACCCCTCCACTTT
TRBV19,NA,NA,TRBJ1-1,CASSIGTNTEAFF,TGTGCCAGTAGTATTGGTACGAACACTGAAGCTTTCTTT
TRBV7-9,NA,NA,TRBJ1-2,CASSLLWGATDNYGYTF,TGTGCCAGCAGCTTATTGTGGGGGGCGACGGATAACTATGGCTACACCTTC
TRBV5-1,NA,NA,TRBJ1-1,CASSGWDTENTEAFF,TGCGCCAGCAGCGGGTGGGACACCGAAAACACTGAAGCTTTCTTT
TRBV4-2,NA,NA,TRBJ2-1,CASSLTAHEQFF,TGTGCCAGCAGCCTCACCGCCCATGAGCAGTTCTTC
TRBV11-2,NA,NA,TRBJ1-1,CASSNGLNTEAFF,TGTGCCAGCAGCAATGGCCTGAACACTGAAGCTTTCTTT
TRBV29-1,once,TRBD1,TRBJ2-7,CSVEVGWTGGYEQYF,TGCAGCGTTGAAGTAGGGTGGACAGGGGGCTACGAGCAGTACTTC
TRBV5-4,NA,TRBD1,TRBJ1-2,CASSSKDRGEGYTF,TGTGCCAGCAGCTCAAAGGACAGGGGTGAAGGCTACACCTTC
TRBV29-1,NA,TRBD1,TRBJ1-1,CSVGGTGGPNTEAFF,TGCAGCGTCGGGGGGACAGGGGGACCAAACACTGAAGCTTTCTTT
TRBV7-9,once,NA,TRBJ2-2,CASSLTSTGELFF,TGTGCCAGCAGCTTAACGAGTACCGGGGAGCTGTTTTTT